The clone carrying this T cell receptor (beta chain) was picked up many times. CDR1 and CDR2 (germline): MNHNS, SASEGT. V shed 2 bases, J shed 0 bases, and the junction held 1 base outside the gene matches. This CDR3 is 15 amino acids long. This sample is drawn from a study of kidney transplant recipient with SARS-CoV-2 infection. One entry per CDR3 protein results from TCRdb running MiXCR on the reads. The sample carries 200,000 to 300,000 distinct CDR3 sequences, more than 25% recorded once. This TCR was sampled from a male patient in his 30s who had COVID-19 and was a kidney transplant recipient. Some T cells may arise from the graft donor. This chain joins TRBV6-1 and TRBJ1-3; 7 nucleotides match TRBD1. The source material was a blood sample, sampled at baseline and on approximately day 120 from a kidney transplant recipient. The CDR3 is CASSEWDSSGNTIYF. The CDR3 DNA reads TGTGCCAGCAGTGAATGGGACAGCTCTGGAAACACCATATATTTT.